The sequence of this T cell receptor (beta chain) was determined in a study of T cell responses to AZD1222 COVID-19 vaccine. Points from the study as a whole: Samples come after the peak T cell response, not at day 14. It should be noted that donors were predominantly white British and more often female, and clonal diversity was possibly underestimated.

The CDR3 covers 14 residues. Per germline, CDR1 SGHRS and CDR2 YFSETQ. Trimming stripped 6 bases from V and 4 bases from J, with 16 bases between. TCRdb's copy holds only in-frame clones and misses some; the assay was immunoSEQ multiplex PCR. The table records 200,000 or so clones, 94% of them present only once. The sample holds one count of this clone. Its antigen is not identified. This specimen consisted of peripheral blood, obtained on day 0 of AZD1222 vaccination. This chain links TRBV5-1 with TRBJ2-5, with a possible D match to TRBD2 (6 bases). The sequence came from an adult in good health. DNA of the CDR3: TGCGCCAGCAAGGGTAGCGGAGTATCAGAGACCCAGTACTTC. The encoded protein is CASKGSGVSETQYF.